This TCR beta chain was recovered during a study of cytomegalovirus exposure and HLA in healthy donors. Germline loops: CDR1 MNHEY, CDR2 SVGAGI. This CDR3 contains 16 residues. V was shortened by 0 bases and J by 0 bases, with 11 bases between the two germline ends. Method: immunoSEQ multiplex PCR; TCRdb's copy keeps in-frame clones and lacks some. The data show roughly 120,000 clones, approximately 89% seen once. This TCR was recovered from a young man in good health and CMV-seronegative. The specimen was PBMCs. The rearrangement uses TRBV6-5 and TRBJ1-1, with D perhaps TRBD1 (5 bases). CDR3 sequence: CASSYSGGTVNTEAFF. CDR3 coding DNA: TGTGCCAGCAGTTACTCGGGGGGGACGGTGAACACTGAAGCTTTCTTT.